This T cell receptor (beta chain) is drawn from a study of T cells after yellow fever vaccination. Whole-study findings and limits: Post-booster reappearance was seen for most primary-vaccination clones (about 96% CD4, about 88% CD8). Abundant clonotypes from the bulk population could have been carried over as contaminants into FACS-sorted repertoires. Only a minor proportion of clonotypes was detected across both CD4 and CD8 compartments.

TCRdb redid the calling of the 5' RACE reads with MiXCR, one entry per CDR3 protein. The sample records about 170,000 distinct CDR3 sequences, approximately 6.2% being singletons. From germline, CDR1 is SGHRS and CDR2 YFSETQ. V lost 0 bases, J lost 10 bases, and 29 bases lay in between. CDR3 size: 19 residues. On this clonotype: What it binds is unknown.

This receptor was taken from a man younger than 30 who received the YFV17D yellow fever vaccine. Sequenced material: CD4+ T cells sorted from PBMCs, taken on the day of the first yellow fever vaccination. J is TRBJ2-1 and V is TRBV5-1; D may be TRBD2 (6 bases). As DNA, the CDR3 is TGCGCCAGCAGCTTGGGGGCGTATTCTGGGGACTCGGCGAGCCGGGAGCAGTTCTTC. This codes for CASSLGAYSGDSASREQFF.